This T cell receptor (beta chain) was documented in a study of shared clonotypes between healthy human individuals. For the study at large: Used for every donor were three CD4 naive, three CD4 memory, two CD8 naive and one CD8 memory plate.

The assay ran at deep level. The protocol was immunoSEQ multiplex PCR, while the TCRdb copy is restricted to in-frame clones and leaves out a portion. Counted here are around 2,000,000 clones, approximately 95% occurring once; the ten biggest clones make up 0.13%. The germline gives CDR1 SGHNT, CDR2 YYREEE (reference sequence). CDR3 length: 15 residues. V dropped 1 base and J dropped 1 base, with 10 bases sitting between them. Turning to this clone: What it recognizes is unknown.

Study-level points and caveats: In general, naive subsets displayed greater estimated richness than memory subsets did. Donor clonotype sharing was expected to depend on sequencing depth.

The rearrangement uses TRBV5-4 and TRBJ2-3, with D perhaps TRBD2 (5 bases). The sequence came from a man aged 18 to 29 in good health. Sequencing was performed on naive CD4+ T cells sorted from blood. Regarding subset: CD45RA+ positively selected. The CDR3 DNA reads as TGTGCCAGCAGCTTGTATCTAGCCGGCACAGATACGCAGTATTTT. Protein: CASSLYLAGTDTQYF. Combining the CDR3 with reference TRBV5-4 and TRBJ2-3 gives the whole variable domain ETGVTQSPTHLIKTRGQQVTLRCSSQSGHNTVSWYQQALGQGPQFIFQYYREEENGRGNFPPRFSGLQFPNYSSELNVNALELDDSALYLCASSLYLAGTDTQYFGPGTRLTVL.